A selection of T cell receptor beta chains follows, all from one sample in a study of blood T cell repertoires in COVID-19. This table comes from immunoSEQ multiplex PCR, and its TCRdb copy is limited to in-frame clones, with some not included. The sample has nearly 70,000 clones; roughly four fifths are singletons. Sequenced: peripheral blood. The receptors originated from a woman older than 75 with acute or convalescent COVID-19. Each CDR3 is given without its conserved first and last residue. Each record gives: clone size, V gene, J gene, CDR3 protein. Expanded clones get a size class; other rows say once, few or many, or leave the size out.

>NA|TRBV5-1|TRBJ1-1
ASNTGTPNTEAF
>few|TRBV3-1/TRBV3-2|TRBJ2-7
ASSQGHRKGEQY
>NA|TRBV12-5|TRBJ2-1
ASGLGSGGLKYNEQF
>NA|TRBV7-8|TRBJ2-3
ASSLVGREYADTQY
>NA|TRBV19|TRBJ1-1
ASSIERGGTEAF
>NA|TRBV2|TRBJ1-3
ASSEEYSGNTIY
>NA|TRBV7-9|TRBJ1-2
ASIRVDRVGVDGYT
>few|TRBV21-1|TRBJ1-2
ASKKEDRDGYT
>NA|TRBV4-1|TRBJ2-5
ASSPGTGGDQETQY
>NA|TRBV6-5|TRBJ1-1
ASSYSAGALAEAF
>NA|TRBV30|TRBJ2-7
AWRLAATSYEQY
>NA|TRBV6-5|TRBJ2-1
ASSSLERGGNEQF
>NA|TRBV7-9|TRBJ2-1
ASSQSGGVNEQF
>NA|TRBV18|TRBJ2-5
ASSPGQGETQY
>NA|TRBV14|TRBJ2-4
ASSLTGLAKNIQY
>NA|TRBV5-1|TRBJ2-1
ASSLTTGSNEQF
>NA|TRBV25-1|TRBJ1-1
ASSALGTGDVRTEAF
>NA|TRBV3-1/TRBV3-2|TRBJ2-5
ASSPRVAGGTQY
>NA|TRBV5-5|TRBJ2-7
ASSSLGGRQGAYEQY
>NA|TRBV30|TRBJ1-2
AGDRVGGYT
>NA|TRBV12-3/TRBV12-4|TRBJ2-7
ASSQTGLEQY
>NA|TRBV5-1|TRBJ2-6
ASSSRTGRSNSGANVLT
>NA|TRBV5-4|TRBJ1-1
ASRPLGDRTEAF
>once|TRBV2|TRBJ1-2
ASRRQGAGIEGYT
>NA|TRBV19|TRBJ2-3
ASSISGATSGDTQY
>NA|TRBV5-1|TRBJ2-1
ASSTDSLYNEQF
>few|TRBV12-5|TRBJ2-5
ASGLGTGWRETQY
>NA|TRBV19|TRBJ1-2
ASSIPGRGYNYGYT
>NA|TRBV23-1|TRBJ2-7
ASSPRDRVAYEQY
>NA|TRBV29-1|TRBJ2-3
SVGRLAGTTDTQY
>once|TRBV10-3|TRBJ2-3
AISGWTGGTDTQY
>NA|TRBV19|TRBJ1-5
ASRDVGGSNQPQH
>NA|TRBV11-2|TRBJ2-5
ASSLRQTSVAGSGETQY
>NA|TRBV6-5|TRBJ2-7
ASTLGRLLPDEQY
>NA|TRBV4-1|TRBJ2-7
ASSPSTSGDYEQY
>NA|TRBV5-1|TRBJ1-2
ASSDRVGDYGYT
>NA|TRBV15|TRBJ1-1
ATSRASSGFRVNTEAF
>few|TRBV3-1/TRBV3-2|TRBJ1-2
ASSPSQIGGYT
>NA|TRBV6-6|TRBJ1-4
ASSPSWDTSEKLF
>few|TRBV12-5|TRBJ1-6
ASGLVFSLYNSPLH